This T cell receptor (beta chain) was captured by sequencing in a study of cytomegalovirus exposure and HLA in healthy donors. The CDR3 is 13 amino acids. Trimming cost V 6 bases and J 2 bases, with 11 bases left between them. Germline V gene lookup returns CDR1 LNHDA and CDR2 SQIVND (reference sequence). 13 Jbeta primers and 60 Vbeta primers were used for the PCR. Assay: immunoSEQ multiplex PCR; the TCRdb copy retains only in-frame clones and omits some. The repertoire includes about 170,000 clones, around 74% of them detected once, and roughly 2% sits in the top ten. The clonotype was recovered from a female donor in good health and CMV-seronegative. Input material: PBMCs. This sequence joins TRBV19 and TRBJ2-7, with D possibly TRBD1 on 5 matching bases. Written as DNA, the CDR3 is TGTGCCAGTAGCCAGGGTGGTCCCTACGAGCAGTACTTC. Protein sequence: CASSQGGPYEQYF.